Included here is one TCR beta chain sequence, with context. These data originate in a study of T cells in Graves' hyperthyroidism and ophthalmopathy. The CDR3 has 12 residues. Germline values: CDR1 SEHNR, CDR2 FQNEAQ (reference sequence). The ends were cut back, 5 bases at V and 6 bases at J, with 8 bases in the middle. Using RNA transcripts as the source, TCR beta CDR3 regions were amplified. First-round RT-PCR with HTBI primers amplified the TCR CDR3 region. Each CDR3 protein is one row after TCRdb ran MiXCR on the multiplex PCR reads. This table holds 380,000 or so distinct CDR3 sequences, approximately 19% found once. Investigators excluded patients with uncontrolled infection, other autoimmune disease, pregnancy or lactation.

V is TRBV7-9 and J is TRBJ1-5, with no clear D. The specimen sequenced was blood. The receptor comes from a woman under 30 with Graves' hyperthyroidism. The CDR3 region has the DNA TGTGCCAGCAGCGTGGGCCCTCAGCCCCAGCATTTT. Translated: CASSVGPQPQHF. Full variable domain (outside the CDR3, taken from reference TRBV7-9 and TRBJ1-5): DTGVSQNPRHKITKRGQNVTFRCDPISEHNRLYWYRQTLGQGPEFLTYFQNEAQLEKSRLLSDRFSAERPKGSFSTLEIQRTEQGDSAMYLCASSVGPQPQHFGDGTRLSIL.